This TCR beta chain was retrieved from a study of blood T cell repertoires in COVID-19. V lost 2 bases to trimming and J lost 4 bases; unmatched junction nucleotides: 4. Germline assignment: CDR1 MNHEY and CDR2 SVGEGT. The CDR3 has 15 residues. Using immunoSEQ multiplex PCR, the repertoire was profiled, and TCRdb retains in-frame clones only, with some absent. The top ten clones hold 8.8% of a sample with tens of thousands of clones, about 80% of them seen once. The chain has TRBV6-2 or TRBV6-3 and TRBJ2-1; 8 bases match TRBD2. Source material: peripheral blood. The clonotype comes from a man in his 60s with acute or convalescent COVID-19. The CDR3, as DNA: TGTGCCAGCAGTTACCTCTCGGGGGGGTACAATGAGCAGTTCTTC. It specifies CASSYLSGGYNEQFF.